The 22 T cell receptor beta chains reported below all come from one sample, sequenced in a study of blood T cell repertoires in COVID-19. This table comes from immunoSEQ multiplex PCR, and its TCRdb copy is limited to in-frame clones, with some not included. Among 150,000 to 200,000 clones listed, around 90% were seen once. Material: peripheral blood. Every receptor here comes from a human donor in a cohort sampled during active COVID-19.

The gene calls are TRBV7-2 and TRBJ2-5; no reliable D call. The V and J ends lost 0 bases and 0 bases respectively, with 11 bases between them. The CDR3 runs 16 residues. The germline V gene has CDR1 SGHTA and CDR2 FQGNSA. DNA of the CDR3: TGTGCCAGCAGCTTAGCGGGTGCGGCGTACCAAGAGACCCAGTACTTC. Its translation: CASSLAGAAYQETQYF.

The V and J genes are TRBV5-6 and TRBJ1-6; 9 bases agree with TRBD1. The CDR3 extends over 16 amino acids. Germline CDR1 is SGHDT and CDR2 is YYEEEE. J was trimmed by 5 bases and V by 4 bases; bases with no gene match: 7. The CDR3 DNA reads TGTGCCAGCAGCCCGGACAGGGGTCAAGATAATTCACCCCTCCACTTT. As protein: CASSPDRGQDNSPLHF.

V and J are TRBV10-2 and TRBJ2-7, with 8 bases lining up with TRBD1. The CDR3 consists of 13 residues. Germline V gene lookup returns CDR1 WSHSY and CDR2 SAAADI. Germline trimming cut 4 bases from V and 4 bases from J; bases unmatched to any gene: 3. For the CDR3, the DNA is TGCGCCAGCAGTGGGACAGGGTTGTACGAGCAGTACTTC. Its protein product is CASSGTGLYEQYF.

This rearrangement joins TRBV6-6 to TRBJ2-2, with 10 nucleotides matching TRBD2. After removal of 5 bases from V and 1 base from J, the junction contained 1 base not matched to a gene. Germline-derived CDR1 and CDR2 are MNHNY and SVGAGI (reference sequence). The CDR3 is 15 residues long. CDR3 in amino acids: CASSRLAGNTGELFF. In DNA form, the CDR3 reads TGTGCCAGCAGTCGACTAGCGGGGAACACCGGGGAGCTGTTTTTT.

V gene TRBV3-1 (or the pseudogene TRBV3-2) combines with J gene TRBJ2-6; D may be TRBD1 (5 bases). Germline V gives CDR1 LGHDT, CDR2 YNNKEL (reference sequence). V was cut by 0 bases and J by 0 bases, with 9 bases left in between. The CDR3 length is 17 residues. The CDR3 loop reads CASSQDRQFSGANVLTF. In DNA, the CDR3 is TGTGCCAGCAGCCAAGATAGACAGTTCTCTGGGGCCAACGTCCTGACTTTC.

The rearrangement links TRBV10-3 to TRBJ1-6; a possible D gene is TRBD1 (5 bases). Trimming left V 6 bases short and J 9 bases short, with 18 bases between. This CDR3 contains 15 residues. Per germline, CDR1 ENHRY and CDR2 SYGVKD. The CDR3 bases are TGTGCCATCAGGGATAGGGGATCGCCCGGTTCACCCCTCCACTTT. Its translation: CAIRDRGSPGSPLHF.

The gene calls are TRBV6-5 and TRBJ1-2; TRBD1 aligns across 8 bases. This CDR3 comprises 12 residues. The germline CDR1 and CDR2 sequences are MNHEY and SVGAGI. The junction had 2 bases not matched to a gene; V was cut back by 4 bases and J by 7 bases. The CDR3 DNA reads as TGTGCCAGCAGTTGGACAGGGACTGGCTACACCTTC. It specifies CASSWTGTGYTF.

The genes are TRBV5-1 and TRBJ2-7; 10 bases match TRBD1. Germline V gene lookup returns CDR1 SGHRS and CDR2 YFSETQ. The V segment lost 2 bases and the J segment 1 base; nucleotides outside the gene matches: 3. This CDR3 has 15 amino acids. The CDR3 loop reads CASSLGQGGSYEQYF. CDR3 nucleotide sequence: TGCGCCAGCAGCTTAGGACAGGGGGGATCCTACGAGCAGTACTTC.

The chain carries TRBV3-1 (or the pseudogene TRBV3-2) and TRBJ2-7; D may be TRBD2 (6 bases). Looked up from germline, CDR1 is LGHDT and CDR2 is YNNKEL (reference sequence). CDR3 length: 14 amino acids. V lost 0 bases to trimming and J lost 6 bases, with 12 bases between them. The CDR3 sequence is CASSQDPTSTEQYF. CDR3 sequence (DNA): TGTGCCAGCAGCCAAGACCCCACTAGCACCGAGCAGTACTTC.

The V gene is TRBV7-2, the J gene TRBJ2-3; D unresolved. The V gene's germline CDR1 is SGHTA and CDR2 FQGNSA. Trimming cost V 2 bases and J 1 base, with 4 bases left between them. The CDR3 is 13 residues long. This CDR3 is CASSLSGTDTQYF. For the CDR3, the DNA is TGTGCCAGCAGCTTATCGGGCACAGATACGCAGTATTTT.

The J gene is TRBJ1-5, the V gene TRBV6-1; D is undetermined. V lost 3 bases and J lost 4, with 10 bases in between. Germline V gene lookup returns CDR1 MNHNS and CDR2 SASEGT. The CDR3 loop spans 14 amino acids. CDR3 in DNA: TGTGCCAGCAGTGACCCCCACAAAAATCAGCCCCAGCATTTT. The encoded protein is CASSDPHKNQPQHF.

V gene TRBV7-2 combines with J gene TRBJ1-2; TRBD1 matches at 10 bases. The junction had 4 bases not matched to a gene; V was cut back by 5 bases and J by 1 base. This CDR3 region has 15 residues. In germline, CDR1 is SGHTA, CDR2 FQGNSA. This CDR3 is CASSHWDRGNYGYTF. As DNA, the CDR3 is TGTGCCAGCAGCCACTGGGACAGGGGTAACTATGGCTACACCTTC.

V usage is TRBV7-9 and J usage is TRBJ2-7; D might be TRBD2 (6 bases). Deletions cut 5 bases from V and 5 bases from J, with 16 bases between. The CDR3 loop spans 14 amino acids. The germline V gene encodes CDR1 SEHNR and CDR2 FQNEAQ (reference sequence). CDR3 sequence: CASSTTGSQNEQYF. CDR3 DNA: TGTGCCAGCAGCACAACCGGGAGCCAAAACGAGCAGTACTTC.

The chain combines TRBV11-2 with TRBJ2-3; possible D gene TRBD2, 6 bases. Trimming cost V 6 bases and J 0 bases, with 13 bases left between them. The CDR3 runs to 15 residues. Germline assignment: CDR1 SGHAT and CDR2 FQNNGV. The CDR3 coding sequence is TGTGCCAGCAGTTTTGGGGGACTTAGCACAGATACGCAGTATTTT. Its protein is CASSFGGLSTDTQYF.

This clone was seen only once. CDR3 loop: CASSLSPSGMNTGELFF. Here the CDR3 DNA reads TGTGCCAGCAGCTTATCCCCTAGCGGGATGAACACCGGGGAGCTGTTTTTT. The chain uses TRBV7-2 and TRBJ2-2, with 9 bases aligning to TRBD2. Germline V gives CDR1 SGHTA, CDR2 FQGNSA. This CDR3 spans 17 amino acids. The V gene end was trimmed by 2 bases and the J gene end by 1 base; junction bases not matched to a gene: 5.

The chain carries TRBV6-5 and TRBJ1-5; 12 bases agree with TRBD1. CDR3 length equals 15 residues. V gave up 10 bases and J gave up 6 bases; unmatched junction bases: 10. Germline values: CDR1 MNHEY, CDR2 SVGAGI. The CDR3 sequence: CATRAGQGAGQPQHF. The CDR3 DNA reads TGTGCCACCCGGGCGGGACAGGGGGCGGGTCAGCCCCAGCATTTT.

This chain uses TRBV6-2 or TRBV6-3 with TRBJ2-5; 10 positions agree with TRBD1. The CDR3 runs to 17 residues. The ends lost 0 bases at V and 5 bases at J; junction bases unmatched: 9. CDR1 and CDR2 from the germline V gene are MNHEY and SVGEGT. The CDR3 DNA is TGTGCCAGCAGTTACTCGGACAGGGGGTCGTGGCTGGAGACCCAGTACTTC. It codes for CASSYSDRGSWLETQYF.

In this sample, this clone turned up once. The chain employs TRBV4-1 and TRBJ2-7; tentative D call: TRBD1 (6 bases). The CDR3 is made up of 15 amino acids. The germline V gene has CDR1 MGHRA and CDR2 YSYEKL. V was cut by 0 bases and J by 5 bases, with 14 bases left in between. This CDR3 reads CASSQDRGIIDEQYF. CDR3 DNA sequence: TGCGCCAGCAGCCAAGACAGGGGAATCATCGACGAGCAGTACTTC.

V and J are TRBV30 and TRBJ2-2; 8 bases are shared with TRBD1. The CDR3 sequence is 13 residues long. Germline CDR1 and CDR2: GTSNPN and SVGIG (reference sequence). The V gene end was trimmed by 3 bases and the J gene end by 3 bases; junction bases not matched to a gene: 0. The CDR3 reads CAWRQGDTGELFF. The DNA of the CDR3 is TGTGCCTGGAGACAGGGGGACACCGGGGAGCTGTTTTTT.

V gene TRBV4-1 combines with J gene TRBJ2-3, with 9 bases lining up with TRBD2. The CDR3 runs to 20 residues. The trim removed 0 bases at V and 4 bases at J, leaving 17 bases unmatched. The germline V gene has CDR1 MGHRA and CDR2 YSYEKL. This CDR3 is CASSQDRKLAGQRQADTQYF. CDR3 in DNA: TGCGCCAGCAGCCAAGATCGAAAACTAGCGGGCCAGAGACAGGCAGATACGCAGTATTTT.

The V gene is TRBV20-1, the J gene TRBJ1-2; 8 nucleotides line up with TRBD1. This CDR3 spans 11 amino acids. The germline CDR1 and CDR2 sequences are DFQATT and SNEGSKA (reference sequence). CDR3 nucleotide sequence: TGCAGCCTACAGGGGGACTATGGCTACACCTTC. It encodes CSLQGDYGYTF.

This chain joins TRBV20-1 and TRBJ1-2; 7 bases fit TRBD1. J lost 5 bases, V lost 5 bases, and 17 bases had no gene match. This CDR3 region has 16 residues. Germline V gene lookup returns CDR1 DFQATT and CDR2 SNEGSKA (reference sequence). CDR3 DNA: TGCAGTGCTCGTGACGCGGGTCAGAGGGGGCTGTATGGCTACACCTTC. Encoded protein: CSARDAGQRGLYGYTF.